A selection of T cell receptor beta chains follows, all from one sample in a study of blood T cell repertoires in COVID-19. Profiled with immunoSEQ multiplex PCR; TCRdb holds only in-frame clones, not every one. Among 170,000 or so clones listed, about 86% were seen once. The sequenced material came from peripheral blood. The receptors originated from a man aged 50 or older with active or convalescent COVID-19. CDR3s include the opening cysteine and the closing phenylalanine or tryptophan. Fields, in order: J gene, V gene, D gene, clone size, CDR3 DNA, CDR3 protein. A D gene is named only where the DNA matches it firmly. Expanded clones are given a class, and other clones once, few, many or no size at all.

TRBJ2-1	TRBV6-5	TRBD1	NA	TGTGCCAGCAGTTACAGGGACAGGGGCGGCCGGTTCTTC	CASSYRDRGGRFF
TRBJ2-7	TRBV10-3	TRBD1	NA	TGTGCCATCAGGGACAGGGGAACCTACGAGCAGTACTTC	CAIRDRGTYEQYF
TRBJ2-7	TRBV7-2	TRBD2	NA	TGTGCCAGCAGTCGTACCGGGACTAGATCCTACGAGCAGTACTTC	CASSRTGTRSYEQYF
TRBJ2-3	TRBV7-3	NA	NA	TGTGCCAGCAGCTTCGAGGCGGCAATGTCAGATACGCAGTATTTT	CASSFEAAMSDTQYF
TRBJ1-5	TRBV2	NA	NA	TGTGCCAGCAGGGAAAGACAGGACACTAGCAATCAGCCCCAGCATTTT	CASRERQDTSNQPQHF
TRBJ1-1	TRBV5-6	NA	NA	TGTGCCAGCATCTCCGGCCTAGGGAGAACTGAAGCTTTCTTT	CASISGLGRTEAFF
TRBJ1-1	TRBV19	NA	NA	TGTGCCAGTAGTATCCCCCATAACACTGAAGCTTTCTTT	CASSIPHNTEAFF
TRBJ2-3	TRBV6-5	TRBD2	NA	TGTGCCAGCAGTTACTCTTTTAGCGGGGGGACAGATACGCAGTATTTT	CASSYSFSGGTDTQYF
TRBJ2-1	TRBV9	TRBD1	NA	TGTGCCAGCAGCGTCGTGGCAGGGGGTATCAATGAGCAGTTCTTC	CASSVVAGGINEQFF
TRBJ2-3	TRBV5-5	NA	NA	TGTGCCAGCAGCTTCTCGGGACTGGCCACAGATACGCAGTATTTT	CASSFSGLATDTQYF
TRBJ1-5	TRBV5-6	NA	NA	TGTGCCAGCAGCTTGACCCAGGGTTGGGGCAATCAGCCCCAGCATTTT	CASSLTQGWGNQPQHF
TRBJ1-1	TRBV11-3	NA	NA	TGTGCCAGCAGCTTAGGGAAAATGGGACTGGACACTGAAGCTTTCTTT	CASSLGKMGLDTEAFF
TRBJ2-1	TRBV24-1	TRBD2	NA	TGTGCCACCAGTCCTCCGCCAGGGGCTAGCGGGATTCTCTCCTACAATGAGCAGTTCTTC	CATSPPPGASGILSYNEQFF
TRBJ1-6	TRBV6-5	NA	NA	TGTGCCACCGGGGGGGGCTCGAGTAATTCACCCCTCCACTTT	CATGGGSSNSPLHF
TRBJ1-2	TRBV6-5	NA	NA	TGTGCCAGCCTCGGGGGAGCTAACTATGGCTACACCTTC	CASLGGANYGYTF
TRBJ2-2	TRBV5-1	NA	NA	TGCGCCAGCAGCCCATACACGGGAGCCGGGGAGCTGTTTTTT	CASSPYTGAGELFF
TRBJ2-1	TRBV7-9	NA	NA	TGTGCCAGCAGCTTATTAATAGGGAGAACATCCGGGGGGCAGTTCTTC	CASSLLIGRTSGGQFF
TRBJ1-1	TRBV19	TRBD1	NA	TGTGCCAGTAGAAGATACAGGGGCACTGAAGCTTTCTTT	CASRRYRGTEAFF
TRBJ2-1	TRBV3-1/TRBV3-2	TRBD2	NA	TGTGCCAGCAGCCGGCCGACTAGCGGGAGTAGAGGCAATGAGCAGTTCTTC	CASSRPTSGSRGNEQFF
TRBJ2-3	TRBV18	NA	NA	TGTGCCAGCTCCCCCGGAGGCACAGATACGCAGTATTTT	CASSPGGTDTQYF
TRBJ2-1	TRBV7-9	TRBD2	NA	TGTGCCAGCAGCTTAGGCGGCGGGAGGGCCTCGGGGTTGTTCTTC	CASSLGGGRASGLFF
TRBJ2-7	TRBV6-5	TRBD2	NA	TGTGCCACCTCAGCCCTGGCGGGGGGCCGGTACGAGCAGTACTTC	CATSALAGGRYEQYF
TRBJ2-1	TRBV4-1	NA	once	TGCGCCAGCAGCCAAGCCGGAGCTACCCTCTACAATGAGCAGTTCTTC	CASSQAGATLYNEQFF
TRBJ1-2	TRBV19	TRBD1	NA	TGTGCCAGTAGGACCCGGGACAGCATCCTCCTCTATGGCTACACCTTC	CASRTRDSILLYGYTF
TRBJ2-2	TRBV4-1	TRBD2	few	TGCGCCAGCAGCCAGCCTGCTAGCGGGGTTTGGGGGGAGCTGTTTTTT	CASSQPASGVWGELFF
TRBJ2-3	TRBV5-1	NA	NA	TGCGCCAGCAGCTTGGACCAGAGCACAGATACGCAGTATTTT	CASSLDQSTDTQYF
TRBJ1-6	TRBV6-5	TRBD1	NA	TGTGCCAGCAGCCGGACAGGGACTAATTCACCCCTCCACTTT	CASSRTGTNSPLHF
TRBJ2-1	TRBV6-5	NA	NA	TGTGCCAGCATTCCCGGGACTCGCGGGAATGAGCAGTTCTTC	CASIPGTRGNEQFF
TRBJ2-7	TRBV12-3/TRBV12-4	NA	few	TGTGCCAGCAGCCGACAGAGCTCCTACGAGCAGTACTTC	CASSRQSSYEQYF
TRBJ2-7	TRBV12-3/TRBV12-4	NA	NA	TGTGCCAGCAGTTTAGGTAGCTACGAGCAGTACTTC	CASSLGSYEQYF
TRBJ1-2	TRBV6-5	NA	NA	TGTGCCAGCAGGGGAGGGTTTGATGGCTACACCTTC	CASRGGFDGYTF
TRBJ2-3	TRBV6-5	NA	NA	TGTGCCAGCAGTTACGGCAGGTTGTGGGATACGCAGTATTTT	CASSYGRLWDTQYF
TRBJ2-7	TRBV5-4	TRBD2	NA	TGTGCCAGCAGCTCCGGGACTAGCGTACCACGGCAGTACTTC	CASSSGTSVPRQYF
TRBJ2-7	TRBV19	TRBD2	NA	TGTGCCAGTAGTTCCCCGGGGCTAGCGGGAAGCAAATCCTACGAGCAGTACTTC	CASSSPGLAGSKSYEQYF
TRBJ2-6	TRBV4-3	NA	NA	TGCGCCAGCAGCCATAGCTCTGGGGCCAACGTCCTGACTTTC	CASSHSSGANVLTF
TRBJ1-2	TRBV10-3	TRBD1	NA	TGTGCCATCAGCGGGGACAGGGGGCGAAATGGCTACACCTTC	CAISGDRGRNGYTF
TRBJ2-2	TRBV4-1	NA	NA	TGCGCCAGCAGCCAAGTCGCGACTCCACCCAACACCGGGGAGCTGTTTTTT	CASSQVATPPNTGELFF
TRBJ1-5	TRBV6-2/TRBV6-3	TRBD1	once	TGTGCCAGCAGTCTGATACTAGGGACAGGGGGCCCAACGAGCAATCAGCCCCAGCATTTT	CASSLILGTGGPTSNQPQHF
TRBJ1-1	TRBV6-4	NA	NA	TGTGCCAGCAGTGCCGAGATGAACACTGAAGCTTTCTTT	CASSAEMNTEAFF
TRBJ2-7	TRBV5-8	NA	once	TGTGCCAGCAGGTCGCGGGACGCCGCAGACTACGAGCAGTACTTC	CASRSRDAADYEQYF
TRBJ2-2	TRBV5-4	TRBD2	NA	TGTGCCAGCAGCTTACTAGCGGGAGGGCCTCCGAACACCGGGGAGCTGTTTTTT	CASSLLAGGPPNTGELFF
TRBJ1-6	TRBV5-6	NA	NA	TGTGCCAGCAGCTCCCGACAGACGTTATCACCCCTCCACTTT	CASSSRQTLSPLHF
TRBJ1-4	TRBV6-1	NA	NA	TGTGCCAGCAGTGAATCCGGGGTTACAAAACTGTTTTTT	CASSESGVTKLFF
TRBJ2-7	TRBV14	NA	NA	TGTGCCAGCAGCCAACGGGTTTCCTACGAGCAGTACTTC	CASSQRVSYEQYF
TRBJ2-2	TRBV5-4	TRBD2	NA	TGTGCCAGCAGCTACCGACTAGCGGGGGGGCCGGCCACCGGGGAGCTGTTTTTT	CASSYRLAGGPATGELFF
TRBJ1-2	TRBV4-3	NA	NA	TGCGCCAGCAGCCAAGATCAAAAAGGGGGTTTTGGCTACACCTTC	CASSQDQKGGFGYTF
TRBJ1-2	TRBV5-6	TRBD1	NA	TGTGCCAGCAGCTTAAGGCAGGGGGACGGCTACACCTTC	CASSLRQGDGYTF
TRBJ2-3	TRBV4-1	NA	NA	TGCGCCAGCAGCCAAGATCCGGCCGGGAATACGCAGTATTTT	CASSQDPAGNTQYF
TRBJ1-1	TRBV6-6	NA	NA	TGTGCCAGCCGGCGGGTAAGGGGAGGAGGGCCTGAAGCTTTCTTT	CASRRVRGGGPEAFF
TRBJ2-1	TRBV24-1	TRBD2	NA	TGTGCCACCGCTGGACTAGCGGGGGGGTACAATGAGCAGTTCTTC	CATAGLAGGYNEQFF
TRBJ1-2	TRBV6-2/TRBV6-3	NA	NA	TGTGCCAGCAGTTACCAACTTTCCCCAGGGGGCTACACCTTC	CASSYQLSPGGYTF
TRBJ2-7	TRBV12-3/TRBV12-4	NA	NA	TGTGCCAGCAGTTTAGCGGGAGCATACGAGCAGTACTTC	CASSLAGAYEQYF
TRBJ2-5	TRBV27	NA	once	TGTGCCAGCAGTTTATCGAGTGGAGAGACCCAGTACTTC	CASSLSSGETQYF
TRBJ2-7	TRBV7-9	TRBD2	NA	TGTGCCAGCAGCTTATCTAGCGGGGTAACCTACGAGCAGTACTTC	CASSLSSGVTYEQYF
TRBJ2-1	TRBV5-1	NA	NA	TGCGCCAGCAGCTTGACAGCGCGGGGTAACTACAATGAGCAGTTCTTC	CASSLTARGNYNEQFF